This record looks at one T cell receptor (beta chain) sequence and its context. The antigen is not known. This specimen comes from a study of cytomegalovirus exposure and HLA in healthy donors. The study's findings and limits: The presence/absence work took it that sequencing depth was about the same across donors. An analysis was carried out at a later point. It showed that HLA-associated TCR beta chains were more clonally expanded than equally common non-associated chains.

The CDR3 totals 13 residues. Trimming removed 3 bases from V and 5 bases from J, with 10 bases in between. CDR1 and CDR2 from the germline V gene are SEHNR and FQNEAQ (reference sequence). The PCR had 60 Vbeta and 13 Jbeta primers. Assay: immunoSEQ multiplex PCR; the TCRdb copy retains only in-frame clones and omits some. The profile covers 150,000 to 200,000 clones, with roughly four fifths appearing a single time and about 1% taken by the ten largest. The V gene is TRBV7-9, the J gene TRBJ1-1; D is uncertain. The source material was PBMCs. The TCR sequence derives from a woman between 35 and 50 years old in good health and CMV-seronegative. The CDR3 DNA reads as TGTGCCAGCAGCTTTGGCGGGGAAACTGAAGCTTTCTTT. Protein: CASSFGGETEAFF.